This T cell receptor (beta chain) was obtained from a study of T cells after yellow fever vaccination. With respect to this clonotype: Its matching antigen is unknown.

V trimming: 8 bases; J trimming: 8 bases; junction bases outside the gene matches: 13. This CDR3 contains 15 residues. Per the germline V gene, CDR1 is ENHRY and CDR2 is SYGVKD. Study-level findings and limits: Most clones from primary vaccination resurfaced after the booster (96% CD4, over 85% CD8).

TCRdb ran MiXCR on the 5' RACE reads and lists one entry per CDR3 protein. This sample has hundreds of thousands of distinct CDR3 sequences, with about 19% found just once. This specimen was PBMCs, taken 15 days after the yellow fever booster vaccination. This rearrangement joins TRBV10-3 to TRBJ2-1; 9 nucleotides agree with TRBD1. The receptor was derived from a man under 40 who received the YFV17D yellow fever vaccine. The CDR3 DNA is TGTGCCATCCGAGTCCCGGGGACAGGGAAGGATGAGCAGTTCTTC. Translated, it gives CAIRVPGTGKDEQFF.